This T cell receptor (beta chain) was recovered during a study of T cells in Graves' hyperthyroidism and ophthalmopathy. Study outcomes and limitations: A 13 V-J model separated ophthalmopathy from stable hyperthyroidism.

Enrolled ophthalmopathy patients presented with a Clinical Activity Score of at least 3, a NOSPECS grade of at least 4, and disease duration under 3 months. Uncontrolled infection, other autoimmune disease, pregnancy or lactation barred patients from enrollment. It was 8 to 10 ml of fresh peripheral blood that supplied the PBMCs. Regions amplified from RNA transcripts were the TCR beta CDR3 regions. During a first-round RT-PCR of the TCR CDR3, the HTBI primer set was used. TCRdb independently ran MiXCR on the multiplex PCR reads; one entry per CDR3 protein. The table records some 500,000 distinct CDR3 sequences, about 24% of them present only once. This clonotype was recorded many times. Antigen: not known. Germline V gives CDR1 LNHNV, CDR2 YYDKDF (reference sequence). V was shortened by 1 base and J by 1 base, with 11 bases between the two germline ends. The CDR3 contains 16 residues.

The J gene is TRBJ1-5, the V gene TRBV15; maybe TRBD1 (6 bases). The sample consisted of blood. The receptor was derived from a woman aged 25 to 39 with Graves' ophthalmopathy. The CDR3 is CATSRGAGVSNQPQHF. CDR3 nucleotides: TGTGCCACCAGCAGAGGGGCAGGGGTAAGCAATCAGCCCCAGCATTTT.